Below are 31 T cell receptor beta chains sequenced from a single sample in a study of control samples from healthy donors and cancer patients (dated by TCRdb to the early 2020s). The protocol used for the library was the immunoSEQ multiplex PCR assay. What TCRdb holds here is the immuneACCESS table cut down to in-frame rearrangements. Part of the clones is not present; checked against another copy, under half of the missing clones reflect an unresolved V gene, and the others are unexplained. Counted in this sample were roughly 120,000 clones; approximately 90% of them appeared once. The ten largest clones represent approximately 4% of the sample. The sample comprised blood. The receptors shown here come from a human donor in good health. The donor label of this sample is uncertain.

This chain uses TRBV2 with TRBJ2-3, with 9 bases fitting TRBD1. The CDR3 length is 17 residues. CDR1 and CDR2 from the germline V gene are SNHLY and FYNNEI. V lost 6 bases to trimming and J lost 3 bases; unmatched junction nucleotides: 13. CDR3 nucleotide sequence: TGTGCCAGCAGGGGACAGGGAGCTAACGGACCTACAGATACGCAGTATTTT. It yields the protein CASRGQGANGPTDTQYF.

This chain uses TRBV30 with TRBJ2-5, with D perhaps matching TRBD1 (6 bases). The CDR3 contains 14 residues. Per the germline V gene, CDR1 is GTSNPN and CDR2 is SVGIG (reference sequence). Trimming stripped 0 bases from V and 5 bases from J, with 13 bases between. CDR3 sequence reads: CAWSVTGIRETQYF. The CDR3 DNA reads as TGTGCCTGGAGTGTAACAGGGATACGCGAGACCCAGTACTTC.

The chain uses TRBV5-1 and TRBJ1-6; 9 bases are a match to TRBD1. V was clipped by 2 bases and J by 4 bases; unmatched bases: 4. There are 16 residues in the CDR3. Germline V gene sequence: CDR1 SGHRS, CDR2 YFSETQ. In DNA, the CDR3 is TGCGCCAGCAGCTTTGGAGGACAGGGGTATAATTCACCCCTCCACTTT. This encodes CASSFGGQGYNSPLHF.

This chain links TRBV4-2 with TRBJ1-4; D not certain. Germline CDR1 LGHNA, CDR2 YNFKEQ. The CDR3 contains 16 residues. The germline V and J ends were trimmed by 3 bases and 0 bases, with 11 bases remaining between them. The CDR3, as DNA: TGTGCCAGCAGCCAGGAACACGGAGCAACTAATGAAAAACTGTTTTTT. Protein product: CASSQEHGATNEKLFF.

This chain joins TRBV6-5 and TRBJ1-1; D is ambiguous. Germline CDR1 MNHEY, CDR2 SVGAGI. The CDR3 has 12 residues. V was pared by 8 bases and J by 3 bases, with 10 bases between. The CDR3 is CASYKRDTEAFF. In DNA, the CDR3 is TGTGCCAGCTATAAGCGGGACACTGAAGCTTTCTTT.

This clone appeared a few times. This chain links TRBV28 with TRBJ2-7; 9 bases map to TRBD1. This CDR3 contains 14 residues. Trimming took 4 bases from V and 5 from J; bases not matched to a gene: 6. The germline CDR1 and CDR2 sequences are MDHEN and SYDVKM. CDR3 DNA: TGTGCCAGCAGTTCCCGGGACAGGGACCACGAGCAGTACTTC. Its translation: CASSSRDRDHEQYF. Using reference TRBV28 and TRBJ2-7 for the parts outside the CDR3, the full variable domain is DVKVTQSSRYLVKRTGEKVFLECVQDMDHENMFWYRQDPGLGLRLIYFSYDVKMKEKGDIPEGYSVSREKKERFSLILESASTNQTSMYLCASSSRDRDHEQYFGPGTRLTVT.

The genes are TRBV30 and TRBJ1-6; D ambiguous. The V end was cut by 3 bases, the J end by 0 bases, with 12 bases between. There are 16 residues in the CDR3. In germline, CDR1 is GTSNPN, CDR2 SVGIG (reference sequence). The CDR3 protein is CAWSNKVFSYNSPLHF. CDR3 sequence (DNA): TGTGCCTGGAGCAACAAAGTCTTCTCCTATAATTCACCCCTCCACTTT.

The gene calls are TRBV30 and TRBJ1-2, with a tentative D call TRBD1 (5 bases). V was cut by 0 bases and J by 4 bases, with 12 bases left in between. Looked up from germline, CDR1 is GTSNPN and CDR2 is SVGIG (reference sequence). The CDR3 extends over 14 amino acids. The CDR3 spells CAWSVRQRSYGYTF. DNA of the CDR3: TGTGCCTGGAGTGTCAGACAGCGGAGCTATGGCTACACCTTC.

The rearrangement uses TRBV21-1 and TRBJ2-5; the table's D gene call, TRBD2, was not cross checked with the DNA. TRBV21-1 is an annotated pseudogene. CDR3 length: 15 residues. CDR3 nucleotides: TGTGCCAGCATCGGGCGGGGGCAAATACAAGAGACCCAGTACTTC. It specifies CASIGRGQIQETQYF.

The V gene is TRBV24-1, the J gene TRBJ2-7; 8 bases are a match to TRBD1. Germline assignment: CDR1 KGHDR and CDR2 SFDVKD. This CDR3 contains 12 residues. V gave up 4 bases and J gave up 10 bases; unmatched junction bases: 5. CDR3 loop: CATSDQGQVQYF. In nucleotides, the CDR3 is TGTGCCACCAGTGACCAGGGACAGGTTCAGTACTTC.

This chain joins TRBV28 and TRBJ1-4; D is ambiguous. Germline CDR1 MDHEN, CDR2 SYDVKM. The CDR3 is made up of 14 amino acids. V gave up 5 bases and J gave up 4 bases, with 11 bases separating them. The CDR3 loop is CASSPRRINEKLFF. CDR3 sequence (DNA): TGTGCCAGCAGTCCCAGACGGATTAATGAAAAACTGTTTTTT. Using reference TRBV28 and TRBJ1-4 for the parts outside the CDR3, the full variable domain is DVKVTQSSRYLVKRTGEKVFLECVQDMDHENMFWYRQDPGLGLRLIYFSYDVKMKEKGDIPEGYSVSREKKERFSLILESASTNQTSMYLCASSPRRINEKLFFGSGTQLSVL.

The chain carries TRBV28 and TRBJ2-3; D call uncertain. CDR3 length: 13 amino acids. V was pared by 2 bases and J by 6 bases, with 9 bases between. Germline loops: CDR1 MDHEN, CDR2 SYDVKM. CDR3 residues: CASSLQGFDTQYF. Written as DNA, the CDR3 is TGTGCCAGCAGTTTACAAGGGTTTGATACGCAGTATTTT.

This sequence joins TRBV5-4 and TRBJ2-5; maybe TRBD1 (6 bases). V lost 1 base, J lost 5 bases, and 9 bases lay in between. The CDR3 length is 13 residues. Germline assignment: CDR1 SGHNT and CDR2 YYREEE (reference sequence). Here the CDR3 reads CASSLTGTETQYF. The CDR3 nucleotides are TGTGCCAGCAGCTTGACAGGGACGGAGACCCAGTACTTC.

The chain has TRBV10-3 and TRBJ1-3; TRBD1 aligns across 10 bases. The CDR3 contains 14 residues. In germline, CDR1 is ENHRY, CDR2 SYGVKD. Trimming cost V 10 bases and J 0 bases; bases outside gene matches: 3. The CDR3 region is CATRQGASGNTIYF. In DNA form, the CDR3 reads TGTGCCACCAGACAGGGGGCCTCTGGAAACACCATATATTTT.

V and J are TRBV10-3 and TRBJ2-1; 7 nucleotides match TRBD1. This CDR3 region has 15 residues. V was clipped by 6 bases and J by 1 base; unmatched bases: 6. CDR1 is ENHRY and CDR2 is SYGVKD in the germline V gene. The CDR3 here is CAIRQQGVSYNEQFF. CDR3 DNA: TGTGCCATCAGACAGCAGGGGGTGTCCTACAATGAGCAGTTCTTC.

The CDR3 sequence: CASSPLWGAEGNTIYF. Here the CDR3 DNA reads TGTGCCAGTAGCCCGTTGTGGGGGGCTGAAGGAAACACCATATATTTT. This rearrangement joins TRBV19 to TRBJ1-3; tentatively, D is TRBD1 (6 bases). This CDR3 region has 16 residues. Trimming removed 6 bases from V and 4 bases from J, with 19 bases in between. Germline loops: CDR1 LNHDA, CDR2 SQIVND (reference sequence).

This clone has only one observation. The rearrangement links TRBV19 to TRBJ1-6; D gene uncertain. CDR3 length: 15 residues. CDR1 and CDR2 from the germline V gene are LNHDA and SQIVND (reference sequence). V was trimmed by 5 bases and J by 5 bases, leaving 13 bases between them. In DNA, the CDR3 is TGTGCCAGTAGTGACCTACAGAGAAATAATTCACCCCTCCACTTT. It specifies CASSDLQRNNSPLHF.

The J gene is TRBJ2-7, the V gene TRBV29-1, with 7 bases aligning to TRBD1. The germline V gene encodes CDR1 SQVTM and CDR2 ANQGSEA. The ends lost 5 bases at V and 9 bases at J; junction bases unmatched: 13. The CDR3 totals 13 residues. CDR3 coding DNA: TGCAGCGTTACCCGGGACAGCGCCGACGGGCAGTACTTC. The encoded protein is CSVTRDSADGQYF.

The V call is TRBV27, the J call TRBJ1-4; tentative D call: TRBD1 (6 bases). The germline V gene encodes CDR1 MNHEY and CDR2 SMNVEV (reference sequence). The V and J ends lost 6 bases and 1 base respectively, with 9 bases between them. The CDR3 loop spans 14 amino acids. This CDR3 reads CASSHRETNEKLFF. The CDR3 DNA is TGTGCCAGCAGCCACAGGGAAACTAATGAAAAACTGTTTTTT. The variable domain in full, with the rest retrieved from reference TRBV27 and TRBJ1-4, is EAQVTQNPRYLITVTGKKLTVTCSQNMNHEYMSWYRQDPGLGLRQIYYSMNVEVTDKGDVPEGYKVSRKEKRNFPLILESPSPNQTSLYFCASSHRETNEKLFFGSGTQLSVL.

V gene TRBV14 combines with J gene TRBJ2-7; D is ambiguous. CDR1 and CDR2 from the germline V gene are SGHDN and FVKESK. V lost 0 bases to trimming and J lost 2 bases, with 14 bases between them. The CDR3 runs 16 residues. CDR3 amino acids: CASSQDGFGVTYEQYF. CDR3 nucleotides: TGTGCCAGCAGCCAAGACGGATTTGGCGTTACCTACGAGCAGTACTTC.

There are a few counts of this clone. CDR3 in amino acids: CASKHRVSNQPQHF. The DNA for the CDR3 is TGTGCCAGTAAGCACCGAGTTAGCAATCAGCCCCAGCATTTT. The J gene is TRBJ1-5, the V gene TRBV19; no clear D gene. This CDR3 is 14 amino acids long. Germline V gene data show CDR1 as LNHDA and CDR2 as SQIVND (reference sequence). Trimming removed 7 bases from V and 0 bases from J, with 10 bases in between.

This chain uses TRBV3-1 (or the pseudogene TRBV3-2) with TRBJ1-2; perhaps TRBD1 as D (5 bases). CDR3 length: 13 residues. V was clipped by 0 bases and J by 5 bases, with 7 bases between them. Germline loops: CDR1 LGHDT, CDR2 YNNKEL (reference sequence). The CDR3 spells CASSQEGTYGYTF. The CDR3 coding sequence is TGTGCCAGCAGCCAAGAAGGGACTTATGGCTACACCTTC.

V gene TRBV6-5 combines with J gene TRBJ1-1; TRBD1 matches at 7 bases. The trim removed 4 bases at V and 1 base at J, leaving 3 bases unmatched. CDR1 is MNHEY, CDR2 SVGAGI, per germline. The CDR3 runs to 14 residues. The chain's CDR3 is CASSWDRKNTEAFF. The CDR3 DNA is TGTGCCAGCAGTTGGGACAGAAAGAACACTGAAGCTTTCTTT.

The genes are TRBV11-2 and TRBJ2-7; D could derive from TRBD1 or TRBD2 (6 bases each). CDR3 size: 14 residues. V lost 1 base and J lost 1, with 8 bases in between. CDR1 SGHAT and CDR2 FQNNGV come from the germline V gene. The CDR3 DNA follows: TGTGCCAGCAGCTTAGCGGGGGCGTCCTACGAGCAGTACGTC. Translated, it gives CASSLAGASYEQYV.

V is TRBV12-5 and J is TRBJ2-5, with TRBD2 matching 8 bases. V dropped 6 bases and J dropped 1; count of bases not matched to a gene: 4. Germline values: CDR1 LGHNT, CDR2 FRNRAP. The CDR3 loop spans 14 amino acids. The CDR3 DNA is TGTGCTAGTGGACATGGGACTAGCCAAGAGACCCAGTACTTC. It codes for CASGHGTSQETQYF.

This clone was observed a single time. The chain joins TRBV10-3 to TRBJ2-7; no definite D call. The ends were cut back, 6 bases at V and 4 bases at J, with 13 bases in the middle. The CDR3 runs 13 residues. Germline CDR1 ENHRY, CDR2 SYGVKD. CDR3 nucleotides: TGTGCCATCAGGCAGCCGCCGGAATACGAGCAGTACTTC. Translation gives CAIRQPPEYEQYF.

This clone was counted a few times. CDR3 in DNA: TGTGCCAGCAGTATCTCTAGCGGGGGGTCAGATACGCAGTATTTT. Its protein product is CASSISSGGSDTQYF. V and J are TRBV6-4 and TRBJ2-3; 11 bases line up with TRBD2. CDR3 length equals 15 residues. CDR1 and CDR2 (germline): MRHNA, SNTAGT. V lost 5 bases, J lost 4 bases, and 5 bases stayed unmatched.

The chain has TRBV5-1 and TRBJ2-3; 7 nucleotides line up with TRBD1. CDR1 SGHRS and CDR2 YFSETQ come from the germline V gene. The V segment lost 4 bases and the J segment 0 bases; nucleotides outside the gene matches: 5. The CDR3 is 15 amino acids. The CDR3 DNA reads TGCGCCAGCAGCAACAGGGGCGCTAGCACAGATACGCAGTATTTT. It is translated as CASSNRGASTDTQYF. Variable domain in full (rest from reference TRBV5-1 and TRBJ2-3): KAGVTQTPRYLIKTRGQQVTLSCSPISGHRSVSWYQQTPGQGLQFLFEYFSETQRNKGNFPGRFSGRQFSNSRSEMNVSTLELGDSALYLCASSNRGASTDTQYFGPGTRLTVL.

A note on this clone: This same CDR3 is encoded by further DNA sequences in the sample. The V gene is TRBV5-6, the J gene TRBJ2-1, with D uncertain. V lost 4 bases and J 9 bases, leaving 8 bases between the germline ends. The CDR3 is 11 residues long. Germline loops: CDR1 SGHDT, CDR2 YYEEEE. CDR3 in amino acids: CASSLGGEQFF. The CDR3 DNA reads as TGTGCCAGCAGCCTGGGCGGTGAGCAGTTCTTC.

This clone showed up just once. The chain uses TRBV20-1 and TRBJ2-5; 9 bases fit TRBD2. This CDR3 region has 13 residues. Per germline, CDR1 DFQATT and CDR2 SNEGSKA (reference sequence). The trim removed 3 bases at V and 5 bases at J, leaving 4 bases unmatched. As DNA, the CDR3 is TGCAGTGCTAGTTTGGCGGGGGGGGAGACCCAGTACTTC. Protein product: CSASLAGGETQYF.

The chain joins TRBV5-6 to TRBJ2-2, with D possibly being TRBD1 (6 bases). Trimming pared 2 bases from V and 4 bases from J, leaving 12 bases between. The CDR3 covers 15 residues. Germline CDR1 and CDR2: SGHDT and YYEEEE. The CDR3 DNA reads as TGTGCCAGCAGCTTTTGGGACACGGGCACCGGGGAGCTGTTTTTT. As protein: CASSFWDTGTGELFF.